This TCR beta chain came from a study of T cells in localized non-small cell lung cancer. Whole-study results and caveats: An association was observed between higher blood T cell density and longer overall survival. Appearances in adjacent lung were noted for a median approximately 52 of the top 100 tumor clones.

In regard to this clone: Its antigen is unknown.

Adjacent lung samples, free of atypia, were obtained at least 2 cm from the tumor margin. The V gene end was trimmed by 1 base and the J gene end by 2 bases; junction bases not matched to a gene: 7. The CDR3 covers 17 residues. Germline-derived CDR1 and CDR2 are SGHNT and YENEEA. Assay: immunoSEQ multiplex PCR; the TCRdb copy retains only in-frame clones and omits some. The sample records roughly 1,200 clones, 21% being singletons. The input for sequencing was normal lung tissue next to the tumor, taken before any cancer treatment. This TCR came from a male donor aged 60 or over with stage III lung adenocarcinoma. The J gene is TRBJ2-3, the V gene TRBV11-3; 9 bases are a match to TRBD2. The DNA of the CDR3 is TGTGCCAGCAGCTTAGGGGATAGCGGGAGATCCACAGATACGCAGTATTTT. The encoded protein is CASSLGDSGRSTDTQYF.